This T cell receptor beta chain was recorded in a study of blood T cell repertoires in COVID-19. Overall study context: Material from acute and convalescent COVID-19 was sourced from the United States, Italy and Spain. PBMCs, B-cell-depleted T cells, or T cells were the source of the cDNA or gDNA that made up the material.

CDR1 and CDR2 (germline): KGHDR, SFDVKD. V lost 7 bases and J lost 2, with 16 bases in between. This CDR3 has 15 residues. Sequencing was performed with immunoSEQ multiplex PCR; in TCRdb, only in-frame clones are kept and a portion is missing. The table has around 33,000 clones, about 92% seen once; the top ten hold around 20%. This chain links TRBV24-1 with TRBJ1-1; D is possibly TRBD1 (6 bases). The source is an elderly man with acute or convalescent COVID-19. The sample taken for sequencing was peripheral blood. The CDR3: CATSFLRGPNTEAFF. CDR3 sequence (DNA): TGTGCCACCAGCTTCCTCAGGGGCCCCAACACTGAAGCTTTCTTT.